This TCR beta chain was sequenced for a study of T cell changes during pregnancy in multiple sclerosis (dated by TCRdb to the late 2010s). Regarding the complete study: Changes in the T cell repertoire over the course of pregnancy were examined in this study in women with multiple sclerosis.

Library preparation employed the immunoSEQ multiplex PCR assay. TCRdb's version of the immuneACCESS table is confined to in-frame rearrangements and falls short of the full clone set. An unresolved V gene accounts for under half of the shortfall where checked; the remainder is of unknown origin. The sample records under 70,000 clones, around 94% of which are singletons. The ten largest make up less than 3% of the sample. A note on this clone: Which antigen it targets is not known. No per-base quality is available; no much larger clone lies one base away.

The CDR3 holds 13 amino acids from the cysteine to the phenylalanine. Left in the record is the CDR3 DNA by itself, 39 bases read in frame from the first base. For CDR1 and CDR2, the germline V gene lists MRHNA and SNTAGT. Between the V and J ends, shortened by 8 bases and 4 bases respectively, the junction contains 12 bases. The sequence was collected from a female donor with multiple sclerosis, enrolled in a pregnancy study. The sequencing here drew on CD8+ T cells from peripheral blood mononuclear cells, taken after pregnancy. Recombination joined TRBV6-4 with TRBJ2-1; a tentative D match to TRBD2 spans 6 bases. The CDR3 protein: CASRGGNYNEQFF. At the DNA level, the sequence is TGTGCCAGCCGCGGAGGGAATTACAATGAGCAGTTCTTC.